This T cell receptor beta chain came from a study of shared clonotypes between healthy human individuals. In the study overall: A donor's plate count was three for CD4 naive and three for CD4 memory; CD8 naive had two and CD8 memory one.

Authors' methods: Owing to the provision of junction-only sequences devoid of quality scores by immunoSEQ, filtering differed. Sequencing used immunoSEQ multiplex PCR; TCRdb keeps in-frame clones, though not all of them. The V and J calls and clone size come from that table; D and trimming were worked out from the DNA. This sample has over 2 million clones, with approximately 94% found just once. With 5 bases clipped from V and 1 base from J, the junction kept 10 bases outside the gene matches. The CDR3 loop spans 16 amino acids. Per germline, CDR1 MDHEN and CDR2 SYDVKM. Selected positively for CCR7 and CD45RO-negative, naive CD8 cells excluded terminally differentiated effector memory CD45RA+ cells.

The V gene is TRBV28, the J gene TRBJ2-5; 7 nucleotides match TRBD1. Source material: naive CD8+ T cells sorted from blood. The origin of this receptor is a man between 18 and 29 years old in good health. CDR3 bases: TGTGCCAGCAGTAAAGGGACAGAGAAACTCCAAGAGACCCAGTACTTC. This sequence encodes CASSKGTEKLQETQYF.